Listed below are T cell receptor beta chains from one sample, sequenced in a study of T cells in Graves' hyperthyroidism and ophthalmopathy. TCRdb fed the multiplex PCR reads into MiXCR, producing one record per CDR3 protein. The sample holds around 350,000 distinct CDR3 sequences; around 14% are singletons and the top ten take about 27%. The material sequenced was blood. The receptors here all came from a woman between 18 and 30 years old with Graves' hyperthyroidism that later progressed to Graves' ophthalmopathy. Each CDR3 is given with its conserved first and last residue. Fields, in order: D gene, J gene, clone size, V gene, CDR3 DNA, CDR3 protein. The D gene is left open where the match is weak. Not every row has a clone size; where given, it reads once, few, many or a size class.

TRBD1 TRBJ2-5 many TRBV20-1 TGCAGTGCTAAAACAGGGGCAGAGACCCAGTACTTC CSAKTGAETQYF
TRBD1 TRBJ1-3 NA TRBV6-1 TGTGCCAGCAGCCCGGGACAGGCTGGAAACACCATATATTTT CASSPGQAGNTIYF
NA TRBJ1-2 many TRBV30 TGTGCCTGGAACCCCCAGTTTAACTATGGCTACACCTTC CAWNPQFNYGYTF
TRBD2 TRBJ2-7 many TRBV28 TGTGCCAGCAGCGGGACTAGCGGGACCTACGAGCAGTACTTC CASSGTSGTYEQYF
NA TRBJ1-1 many TRBV28 TGTGCCAGCAAGGTACTGATGAACACTGAAGCTTTCTTT CASKVLMNTEAFF
NA TRBJ1-1 many TRBV3-1 TGTGCCAGCAGCCCCACGGGCACTGAAGCTTTCTTT CASSPTGTEAFF
TRBD1 TRBJ1-1 few TRBV9 TGTGCCAGCAGCGTAGCGACAGGGAAGAACACTGAAGCTTTCTTT CASSVATGKNTEAFF
NA TRBJ2-7 many TRBV7-3 TGTGCCAGCAGCTTAGTGGCACAGAAATACGAGCAGTACTTC CASSLVAQKYEQYF
TRBD1 TRBJ1-2 many TRBV2 TGTGCCAGAAGGGACAGGGTCGTTGCTAACTATGGCTACACCTTC CARRDRVVANYGYTF
NA TRBJ1-2 many TRBV13 TGTGCCAGCAGCTTAGCCCCGGACAGAGCCCTTGACTACACCTTC CASSLAPDRALDYTF
NA TRBJ2-7 few TRBV7-2 TGTGCCAGCAGCTTATCGCTAGGTAATTCCTACGAGCAGTACTTC CASSLSLGNSYEQYF
TRBD2 TRBJ2-7 many TRBV13 TGTGCCAGCAGCTTATCCCTGGGACTAGGAGTTAGCTCCTACGAGCAGTACTTC CASSLSLGLGVSSYEQYF
NA TRBJ1-1 many TRBV2 TGTGCCAGCAGCGGAGACAGAATGAACACTGAAGCTTTCTTT CASSGDRMNTEAFF
TRBD2 TRBJ2-1 NA TRBV7-8 TGTGCCAGCAGCCCGACTAGCGGGACGAATGAGCAGTTCTTC CASSPTSGTNEQFF
NA TRBJ2-7 few TRBV19 TGTGCCACCCTAGGGAATGCCTACGGATCATACGAGCAGTACTTC CATLGNAYGSYEQYF
TRBD2 TRBJ2-1 many TRBV3-1 TGTGCCAGCAGCCAAGGCGGGAGGTTCAATGAGCAGTTCTTC CASSQGGRFNEQFF
NA TRBJ2-7 many TRBV28 TGTGCCAGCAGTTTTCCCGCCCGGTGGTTGGGCAGGGGGGCCTACGAGCAGTACTTC CASSFPARWLGRGAYEQYF
TRBD1 TRBJ2-5 once TRBV18 TGTGCCAGCTCAACCGACAGGGACGAGCTGTACTTC CASSTDRDELYF
TRBD1 TRBJ1-1 many TRBV20-1 TGCAGTGCTTGGGGAATGGGACAGGGGACATTGAACACTGAAGCTTTCTTT CSAWGMGQGTLNTEAFF
NA TRBJ2-7 many TRBV6-2/TRBV6-3 TGTGCCAGCAGTTACCCGCCTCGCGAGCAGTACTTC CASSYPPREQYF
NA TRBJ2-4 NA TRBV6-2/TRBV6-3 TGTGCCAGCAGGACACAGGGTCGGAGAAACATTCAGTACTTC CASRTQGRRNIQYF
NA TRBJ2-7 many TRBV2 TGTGCCAGCACCACAAGGACCGATTCCTACGAGCAGTACTTC CASTTRTDSYEQYF
NA TRBJ2-7 few TRBV4-3 TGCGCCAGCAGCAAGCTAGTTGGCCACGAGCAGTACTTC CASSKLVGHEQYF
TRBD1 TRBJ2-7 NA TRBV6-2/TRBV6-3 TGTGCCAGCAGGCTCAACAGGGGCCACGAGCAGTACTTC CASRLNRGHEQYF
NA TRBJ2-7 many TRBV28 TGTGCCAGCAGTTCCCTACTAACAGTATACGAGCAGTACTTC CASSSLLTVYEQYF
NA TRBJ2-7 many TRBV27 TGTGCCAGCAGTTTATTCCTGGGGGGCGGGTACGAGCAGTACTTC CASSLFLGGGYEQYF
NA TRBJ2-7 few TRBV4-3 TGCGCCAGCAGCCAAGATCGGGGTTTTGAGTACGAGCAGTACTTC CASSQDRGFEYEQYF
TRBD1 TRBJ2-7 many TRBV5-1 TGCGCCAGCAGCTCCTTGACAGGGGACTCCTACGAGCAGTACTTC CASSSLTGDSYEQYF
NA TRBJ2-6 NA TRBV18 TGTGCCAGCTCACCCGGGGAGACTGGGGCCAACGTCCCGACTTTC CASSPGETGANVPTF
NA TRBJ2-5 many TRBV11-2 TGTGCCAGCAGCTCTCCGGGACCAAGACAAGAGACCCAGTACTTC CASSSPGPRQETQYF
TRBD1 TRBJ2-5 many TRBV6-1 TGTGCCAGCAGCACAGGGGTCCGGGAGACCCAGTACTTC CASSTGVRETQYF
TRBD2 TRBJ2-1 many TRBV7-9 TGTGCCAGCCCCCAAGCCCTGACTAGCGGCTCCTACAATGAGCAGTTCTTC CASPQALTSGSYNEQFF
TRBD1 TRBJ1-4 NA TRBV12-3/TRBV12-4 TGTGCCAGCAGTTTACGCTCTAGACAGGGGGTTGAAAAACTGTTTTTT CASSLRSRQGVEKLFF
NA TRBJ2-3 few TRBV6-5 TGTGCCAGCAGTTACCTTTCTACCGTGACTGGTCAGGACACAGATACGCAGTATTTT CASSYLSTVTGQDTDTQYF
NA TRBJ2-1 many TRBV20-1 TGCAGTGCCCCCCCGAGGGGCAGGAGCTACAATGAGCAGTTCTTC CSAPPRGRSYNEQFF
NA TRBJ2-3 many TRBV12-3/TRBV12-4 TGTGCCAGCAGTTTTGTTGGGAACACAGATACGCAGTATTTT CASSFVGNTDTQYF
NA TRBJ2-3 NA TRBV3-1 TGTGCCAGCAGCCATAGCGACACAGATACGCAGTATTTT CASSHSDTDTQYF
TRBD1 TRBJ1-4 few TRBV2 TGTGCCAGCAAACCGGGACAGGGGAATGAAAAACTGTTTTTT CASKPGQGNEKLFF
TRBD2 TRBJ2-3 NA TRBV9 TGTGCCAGCAGCCGGACTAGCGGGGACACAGATACGCAGTATTTT CASSRTSGDTDTQYF
TRBD2 TRBJ2-5 few TRBV6-1 TGTGCCAGCAGTTATACTAGCGGGCAAGAGACCCAGTACTTC CASSYTSGQETQYF
NA TRBJ1-2 few TRBV20-1 TGCAGTGCGCGACCCGACAATAACTATGGCTACACCTTC CSARPDNNYGYTF
NA TRBJ2-1 NA TRBV19 TGTGCCAGTAGTATAGGAGGCGGCGGGGGCACCTCGGAGCAGTTCTTC CASSIGGGGGTSEQFF
NA TRBJ1-2 many TRBV20-1 TGCAGTGCCGCCGGAACAGCCATGAACTATGGCTACACCTTC CSAAGTAMNYGYTF
TRBD1 TRBJ1-2 few TRBV12-3/TRBV12-4 TGTGCCAGCAGGGGGGACAGGGCTAACTATGGCTACACCTTC CASRGDRANYGYTF
NA TRBJ1-2 NA TRBV24-1 TGTGCCACCAGTGAAGGGGAGAGCTATGGCTACACCTTC CATSEGESYGYTF
TRBD1 TRBJ1-5 few TRBV12-3/TRBV12-4 TGTGCCAGCAGCCAAGGACAGGCGAGCAATCAGCCCCAGCATTTT CASSQGQASNQPQHF
NA TRBJ1-5 many TRBV27 TGTGCCAGCAGTTTATCGAAGGGATCGGGCAATCAGCCCCAGCATTTT CASSLSKGSGNQPQHF
NA TRBJ2-5 NA TRBV6-2/TRBV6-3 TGTGCCAGCAGTTCTCCTTTTGGGGGTCGGTCGGGTACAGGTCTTCGGACACAAGAGACCCAGTACTTC CASSSPFGGRSGTGLRTQETQYF
NA TRBJ2-7 many TRBV2 TGTGCCAGCAGCTGGACGGCCTACGAGCAGTACTTC CASSWTAYEQYF
TRBD1 TRBJ1-5 NA TRBV5-4 TGTGCCAGCAGCGATCGGGACAGGGGGCTACAGACCCAGCATTTT CASSDRDRGLQTQHF
TRBD1 TRBJ1-5 many TRBV15 TGTGCCACCAGCAGAGGGAAGGACAGGGATAGCAATCAGCCCCAGCATTTT CATSRGKDRDSNQPQHF
NA TRBJ2-7 many TRBV28 TGTGCCAGCAGTTTATTACTTGGATCGAACGAGCAGTACTTC CASSLLLGSNEQYF
NA TRBJ2-6 NA TRBV9 TGTGCCAGCAGCGGGGCGGCCTCTGGGGCCAACGTCCTGACTTTC CASSGAASGANVLTF
NA TRBJ2-3 few TRBV9 TGTGCCAGCAGCGTAGCTCCCACAGATACGCAGTATTTT CASSVAPTDTQYF
NA TRBJ2-6 few TRBV5-8 TGTGCCAGCAGCTTGGGAGGGCATTCTGGGGCCAACGTCCTGACTTTC CASSLGGHSGANVLTF